This TCR beta chain stems from a study of blood T cell repertoires in COVID-19. TCRdb's copy holds only in-frame clones and misses some; the assay was immunoSEQ multiplex PCR. The table includes hundreds of thousands of clones, approximately 86% detected once. Germline-derived CDR1 and CDR2 are GTSNPN and SVGIG (reference sequence). V shed 1 base, J shed 2 bases, and the junction held 1 base outside the gene matches. The CDR3 loop spans 15 amino acids. The age range of participants was about 18 to 100 years, with residence in under 30 US areas. V gene TRBV30 combines with J gene TRBJ2-1; the match to TRBD2 covers 11 bases. The sample consisted of PBMCs or T cells enriched from blood (not recorded which). The TCR was taken from a woman aged 40-49 years with acute COVID-19. DNA of the CDR3: TGTGCCTGGAGTGCGGGACTAGCGGCCTACAATGAGCAGTTCTTC. It yields the protein CAWSAGLAAYNEQFF.